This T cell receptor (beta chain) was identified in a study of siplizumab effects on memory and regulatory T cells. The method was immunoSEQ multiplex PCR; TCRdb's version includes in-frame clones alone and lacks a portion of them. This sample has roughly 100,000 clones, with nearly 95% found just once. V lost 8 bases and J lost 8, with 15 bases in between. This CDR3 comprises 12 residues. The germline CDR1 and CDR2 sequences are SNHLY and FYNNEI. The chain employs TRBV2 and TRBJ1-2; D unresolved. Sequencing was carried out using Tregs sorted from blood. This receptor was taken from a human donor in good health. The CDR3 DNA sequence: TGTGCCAGCCTGATCCGGGAGTCGGGCTACACCTTC. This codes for CASLIRESGYTF.